These 5 T cell receptor beta chains share one sample of origin, sequenced in a study of T-cell memory formation after mild COVID-19. Each CDR3 protein gets one entry after TCRdb re-called the 5' RACE reads with MiXCR. The top ten hold about 22% of the sample, which has roughly 300,000 distinct CDR3 sequences, 8% to 10% seen once. Sequenced sample: PBMCs or a T cell subset sorted from them (not recorded which). Receptors were obtained from a man aged 18 to 35 who had mild COVID-19 (a few samples of this study predate the infection). Cell type and time point are not known.

This clonotype was seen a handful of times. The rearrangement uses TRBV20-1 and TRBJ1-1; D is perhaps TRBD1 (5 bases). The CDR3 totals 13 residues. The ends were cut back, 7 bases at V and 2 bases at J, with 14 bases in the middle. Germline assignment: CDR1 DFQATT and CDR2 SNEGSKA (reference sequence). DNA of the CDR3: TGCAGTGAACGAGGGGCCCTAAACACTGAAGCTTTCTTT. It encodes CSERGALNTEAFF.

The CDR3 coding sequence is TGTGCCAGCAGACCACCGGGACAGGGGGTCTACAATGAGCAGTTCTTC. It codes for CASRPPGQGVYNEQFF. The rearrangement joins TRBV7-9 to TRBJ2-1, with TRBD1 matching 11 bases. The junction had 7 bases not matched to a gene; V was cut back by 6 bases and J by 3 bases. This CDR3 contains 16 residues. Germline V lookup: CDR1 SEHNR, CDR2 FQNEAQ (reference sequence).

The chain links TRBV7-2 to TRBJ2-3; a possible D gene is TRBD2 (7 bases). The CDR3 is 16 residues long. V shed 8 bases and J shed 3 bases, with 21 bases lying between them. The V gene's germline CDR1 is SGHTA and CDR2 FQGNSA. The CDR3 protein is CASANSGGGRTDTQYF. CDR3 nucleotide sequence: TGTGCCAGCGCTAACTCTGGGGGGGGGCGGACAGATACGCAGTATTTT.

This clonotype was detected only a few times. In DNA form, the CDR3 reads TGTGCCAGCAGCGTAGCTTGGGGGTACCAAGAGACCCAGTACTTC. Its protein product is CASSVAWGYQETQYF. The chain has TRBV9 and TRBJ2-5; D is perhaps TRBD1 or TRBD2 (5 bases each). Germline assignment: CDR1 SGDLS and CDR2 YYNGEE. The CDR3 is 15 amino acids. The V and J ends lost 0 bases and 0 bases respectively, with 9 bases between them.

This clonotype was found many times. The chain joins TRBV6-2 or TRBV6-3 to TRBJ1-1; maybe TRBD1 (5 bases). CDR1 is MNHEY and CDR2 is SVGEGT in the germline V gene. The CDR3 length is 15 residues. V dropped 6 bases and J dropped 1 base, with 15 bases sitting between them. CDR3 nucleotides: TGTGCCAGCAGCCCCCTGTCAAGGGGGAACACTGAAGCTTTCTTT. Residues: CASSPLSRGNTEAFF.